This is a list of T cell receptor beta chains from one sample in a study of blood T cell repertoires in COVID-19. The repertoire was sequenced with immunoSEQ multiplex PCR; TCRdb's copy has only in-frame clones and lacks some. The top ten hold approximately 4% of the sample, which has under 250,000 clones, around 81% seen once. Sequencing was done on a sample of peripheral blood. The receptor set was obtained from a man aged 50-60 years with active or convalescent COVID-19. Both conserved end residues are part of each CDR3. A D gene is named only where the DNA matches it firmly. A clone size is listed for some rows: how often the clone was seen (once, few, many), or a class if it is expanded.

D gene: TRBD1
J gene: TRBJ1-3
V gene: TRBV27
clone size: NA
CDR3 protein: CASRMTGARGNTIYF
CDR3 DNA: TGTGCCAGCCGAATGACAGGGGCGAGAGGAAACACCATATATTTT

D gene: NA
J gene: TRBJ1-5
V gene: TRBV19
clone size: NA
CDR3 protein: CASSDRQHHQPQHF
CDR3 DNA: TGTGCCAGTAGTGACAGACAGCATCATCAGCCCCAGCATTTT

D gene: NA
J gene: TRBJ2-7
V gene: TRBV14
clone size: NA
CDR3 protein: CASSQSYEQYF
CDR3 DNA: TGTGCCAGCAGCCAGAGCTACGAGCAGTACTTC

D gene: NA
J gene: TRBJ1-4
V gene: TRBV28
clone size: NA
CDR3 protein: CASSLGGRQNEKLFF
CDR3 DNA: TGTGCCAGCAGTTTAGGGGGCAGACAGAATGAAAAACTGTTTTTT

D gene: TRBD2
J gene: TRBJ2-5
V gene: TRBV18
clone size: NA
CDR3 protein: CASSLGTSYQETQYF
CDR3 DNA: TGTGCCAGCTCACTCGGGACTAGTTATCAAGAGACCCAGTACTTC

D gene: NA
J gene: TRBJ1-1
V gene: TRBV6-5
clone size: NA
CDR3 protein: CASSYRRSPWEAFF
CDR3 DNA: TGTGCCAGCAGTTACCGCAGGTCCCCCTGGGAGGCTTTCTTT

D gene: NA
J gene: TRBJ2-7
V gene: TRBV19
clone size: NA
CDR3 protein: CASSIGQHYEQYF
CDR3 DNA: TGTGCCAGTAGTATAGGACAGCATTACGAGCAGTACTTC

D gene: NA
J gene: TRBJ1-2
V gene: TRBV7-9
clone size: NA
CDR3 protein: CASSLVQDNGYTF
CDR3 DNA: TGTGCCAGCAGCTTGGTACAGGACAATGGCTACACCTTC

D gene: NA
J gene: TRBJ2-7
V gene: TRBV5-1
clone size: NA
CDR3 protein: CASSLAGSAYEQYF
CDR3 DNA: TGCGCCAGCAGCTTGGCTGGCAGTGCCTACGAGCAGTACTTC

D gene: NA
J gene: TRBJ1-1
V gene: TRBV5-1
clone size: NA
CDR3 protein: CASSPGDRNTEAFF
CDR3 DNA: TGCGCCAGCAGCCCAGGTGACAGGAACACTGAAGCTTTCTTT

D gene: TRBD1
J gene: TRBJ2-2
V gene: TRBV6-6
clone size: NA
CDR3 protein: CASSYGQATGELFF
CDR3 DNA: TGTGCCAGCAGTTACGGACAGGCCACCGGGGAGCTGTTTTTT

D gene: NA
J gene: TRBJ1-3
V gene: TRBV7-3
clone size: NA
CDR3 protein: CASSLGSSGNTIYF
CDR3 DNA: TGTGCCAGCAGCTTGGGCAGCTCTGGAAACACCATATATTTT

D gene: TRBD1
J gene: TRBJ1-2
V gene: TRBV4-1
clone size: NA
CDR3 protein: CASSPPDREINYGYTF
CDR3 DNA: TGCGCCAGCAGCCCCCCGGACAGGGAAATTAACTATGGCTACACCTTC

D gene: NA
J gene: TRBJ1-1
V gene: TRBV18
clone size: NA
CDR3 protein: CASSPRKLTTEAFF
CDR3 DNA: TGTGCCAGCTCACCACGTAAACTAACCACTGAAGCTTTCTTT

D gene: NA
J gene: TRBJ1-5
V gene: TRBV18
clone size: NA
CDR3 protein: CASSQEVNQPQHF
CDR3 DNA: TGTGCCAGCTCCCAAGAGGTCAATCAGCCCCAGCATTTT

D gene: NA
J gene: TRBJ1-2
V gene: TRBV28
clone size: NA
CDR3 protein: CASSLTPRYGYTF
CDR3 DNA: TGTGCCAGCAGTTTGACTCCCCGCTATGGCTACACCTTC

D gene: TRBD1
J gene: TRBJ2-7
V gene: TRBV13
clone size: NA
CDR3 protein: CASSLGAGTGSYEQYF
CDR3 DNA: TGTGCCAGCAGCTTAGGTGCCGGGACAGGTTCCTACGAGCAGTACTTC

D gene: TRBD2
J gene: TRBJ2-2
V gene: TRBV7-2
clone size: NA
CDR3 protein: CASSREGLLGELFF
CDR3 DNA: TGTGCCAGCAGCCGTGAGGGACTACTCGGGGAGCTGTTTTTT

D gene: TRBD1
J gene: TRBJ2-4
V gene: TRBV19
clone size: NA
CDR3 protein: CASSMNRGENIQYF
CDR3 DNA: TGTGCCAGTAGTATGAACAGGGGTGAAAACATTCAGTACTTC

D gene: NA
J gene: TRBJ2-3
V gene: TRBV7-2
clone size: NA
CDR3 protein: CASSLAGQITDTQYF
CDR3 DNA: TGTGCCAGCAGCTTAGCTGGACAGATCACAGATACGCAGTATTTT

D gene: NA
J gene: TRBJ2-7
V gene: TRBV19
clone size: NA
CDR3 protein: CASNPGPGLGEQYF
CDR3 DNA: TGTGCCAGTAACCCGGGCCCAGGGCTAGGAGAGCAGTACTTC

D gene: NA
J gene: TRBJ1-3
V gene: TRBV9
clone size: NA
CDR3 protein: CASSVGSTGNTIYF
CDR3 DNA: TGTGCCAGCAGCGTAGGGAGTACTGGAAACACCATATATTTT

D gene: NA
J gene: TRBJ1-6
V gene: TRBV7-9
clone size: once
CDR3 protein: CASSLQALNSPLHF
CDR3 DNA: TGTGCCAGCAGCTTACAAGCGCTCAATTCACCCCTCCACTTT

D gene: NA
J gene: TRBJ2-1
V gene: TRBV27
clone size: NA
CDR3 protein: CASSLGGPLYNEQFF
CDR3 DNA: TGTGCCAGCAGTTTAGGAGGTCCCCTATACAATGAGCAGTTCTTC

D gene: NA
J gene: TRBJ1-2
V gene: TRBV12-3/TRBV12-4
clone size: few
CDR3 protein: CASSLRYGYTF
CDR3 DNA: TGTGCCAGCAGTTTACGCTATGGCTACACCTTC